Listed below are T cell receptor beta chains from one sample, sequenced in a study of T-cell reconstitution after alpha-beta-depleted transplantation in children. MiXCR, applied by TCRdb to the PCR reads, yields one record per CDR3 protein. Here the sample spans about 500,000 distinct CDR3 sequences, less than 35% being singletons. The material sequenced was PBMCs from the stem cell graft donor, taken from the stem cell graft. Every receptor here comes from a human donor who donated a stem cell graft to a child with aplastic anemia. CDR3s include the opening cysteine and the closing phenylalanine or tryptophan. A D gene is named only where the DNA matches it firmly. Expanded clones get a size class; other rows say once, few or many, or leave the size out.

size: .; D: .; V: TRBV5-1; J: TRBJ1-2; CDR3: CASQNGDGNSHGYTF; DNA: TGCGCCAGCCAAAACGGGGACGGGAATTCCCATGGCTACACCTTC
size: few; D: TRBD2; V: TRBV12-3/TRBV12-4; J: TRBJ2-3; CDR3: CASSYTSGSGTDTQYF; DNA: TGTGCCAGCAGTTACACTAGCGGGAGCGGGACAGATACGCAGTATTTT
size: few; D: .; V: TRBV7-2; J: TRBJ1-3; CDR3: CASSLGGGGNTIYF; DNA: TGTGCCAGCAGCTTAGGGGGGGGCGGAAACACCATATATTTT
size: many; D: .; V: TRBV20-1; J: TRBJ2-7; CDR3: CSAVRVGYEQYF; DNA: TGCAGTGCTGTAAGGGTAGGCTACGAGCAGTACTTC
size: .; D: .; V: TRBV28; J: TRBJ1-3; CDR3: CASSKLGGSWVFGNTIYF; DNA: TGTGCCAGCAGCAAACTTGGAGGAAGTTGGGTGTTTGGGAACACCATATATTTT
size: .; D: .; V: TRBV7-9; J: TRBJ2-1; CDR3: CASTRADNEQFF; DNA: TGTGCCAGCACTCGAGCGGACAATGAGCAGTTCTTC
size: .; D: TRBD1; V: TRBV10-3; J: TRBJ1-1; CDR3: CAISGGRQGAEAFF; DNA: TGTGCCATCAGCGGTGGAAGGCAGGGGGCTGAAGCTTTCTTT
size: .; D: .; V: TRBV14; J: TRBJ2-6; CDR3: CASSVRGPSGANVLTF; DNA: TGTGCCAGCAGCGTTCGGGGCCCCTCTGGGGCCAACGTCCTGACTTTC
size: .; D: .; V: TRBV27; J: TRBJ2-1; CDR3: CASSPGTAGLKNNEQFF; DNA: TGTGCCAGCAGTCCAGGTACGGCGGGACTTAAGAACAATGAGCAGTTCTTC
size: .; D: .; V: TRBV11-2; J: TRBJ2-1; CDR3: CASSLGHQSSYNEQFF; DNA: TGTGCCAGCAGCTTAGGACACCAGAGCTCCTACAATGAGCAGTTCTTC
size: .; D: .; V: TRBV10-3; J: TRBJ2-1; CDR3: CAISESTPSSYNEQFF; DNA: TGTGCCATCAGTGAGTCGACCCCGAGCTCCTACAATGAGCAGTTCTTC
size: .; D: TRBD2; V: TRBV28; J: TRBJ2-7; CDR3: CASLTPGLAGYEQYF; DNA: TGTGCCAGCCTTACCCCGGGACTAGCGGGTTACGAGCAGTACTTC
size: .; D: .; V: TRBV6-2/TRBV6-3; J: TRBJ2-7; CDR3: CASSYGTNVYEQYF; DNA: TGTGCCAGCAGTTACGGGACCAATGTTTACGAGCAGTACTTC
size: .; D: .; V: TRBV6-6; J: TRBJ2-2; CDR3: CASQTDPTGELFF; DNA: TGTGCCAGCCAGACTGACCCCACCGGGGAGCTGTTTTTT
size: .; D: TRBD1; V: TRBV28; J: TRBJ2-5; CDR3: CASSFPVIGQGMGETQYF; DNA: TGTGCCAGCAGTTTCCCCGTCATAGGACAGGGGATGGGTGAGACCCAGTACTTC
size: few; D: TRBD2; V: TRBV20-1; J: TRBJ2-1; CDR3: CSAILGLAGGNLEEQFF; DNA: TGCAGTGCTATCCTGGGACTAGCGGGAGGAAATTTGGAGGAGCAGTTCTTC
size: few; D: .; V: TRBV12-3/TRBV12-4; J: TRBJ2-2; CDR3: CASSWADTGELFF; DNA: TGTGCCAGCAGTTGGGCTGACACCGGGGAGCTGTTTTTT
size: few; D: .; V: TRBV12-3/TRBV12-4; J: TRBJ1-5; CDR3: CASSLGRPNQPQHF; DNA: TGTGCCAGCAGTTTAGGCCGGCCCAATCAGCCCCAGCATTTT
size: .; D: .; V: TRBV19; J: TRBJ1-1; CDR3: CASSIAGKNTEAFF; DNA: TGTGCCAGTAGTATTGCAGGGAAGAACACTGAAGCTTTCTTT
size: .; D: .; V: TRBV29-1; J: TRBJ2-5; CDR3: CSVRIMSETQYF; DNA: TGCAGCGTTCGGATAATGTCAGAGACCCAGTACTTC
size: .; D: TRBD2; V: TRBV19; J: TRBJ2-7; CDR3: CASSPRAGNYEQYF; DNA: TGTGCCAGTAGCCCCCGAGCGGGAAACTACGAGCAGTACTTC
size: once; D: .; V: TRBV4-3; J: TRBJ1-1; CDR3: CASSPFGGYTEAFF; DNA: TGCGCCAGCAGCCCTTTTGGGGGGTACACTGAAGCTTTCTTT
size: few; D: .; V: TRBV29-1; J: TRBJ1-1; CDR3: CGTLANTEAFF; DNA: TGCGGCACTCTGGCGAACACTGAAGCTTTCTTT
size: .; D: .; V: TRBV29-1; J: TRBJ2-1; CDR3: CSAQGYEQFF; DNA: TGCAGCGCCCAGGGGTATGAGCAGTTCTTC
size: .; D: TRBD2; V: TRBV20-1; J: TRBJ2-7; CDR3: CSARDVPSGAYEQYF; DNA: TGCAGTGCTAGAGATGTACCTAGCGGGGCCTACGAGCAGTACTTC
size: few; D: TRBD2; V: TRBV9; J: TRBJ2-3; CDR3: CASSVGSSGRAFATDTQYF; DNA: TGTGCCAGCAGCGTAGGTAGTAGCGGGAGGGCCTTCGCGACAGATACGCAGTATTTT
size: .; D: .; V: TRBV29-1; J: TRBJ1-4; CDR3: CSVTRGATNEKLFF; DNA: TGCAGCGTTACCCGGGGAGCAACTAATGAAAAACTGTTTTTT
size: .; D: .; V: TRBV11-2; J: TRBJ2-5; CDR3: CASSPTQGSWETQYF; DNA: TGTGCCAGCAGCCCCACCCAGGGGTCATGGGAGACCCAGTACTTC
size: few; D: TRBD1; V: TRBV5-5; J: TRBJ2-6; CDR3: CASSLWDRVSGANVLTF; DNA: TGTGCCAGCAGCTTGTGGGACAGGGTTTCTGGGGCCAACGTCCTGACTTTC
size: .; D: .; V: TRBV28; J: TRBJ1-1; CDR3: CASSAGWAEAFF; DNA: TGTGCCAGCAGTGCAGGGTGGGCTGAAGCTTTCTTT
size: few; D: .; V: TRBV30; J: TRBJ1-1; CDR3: CAWGTGSDADTEAFF; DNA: TGTGCCTGGGGAACAGGGAGCGATGCGGACACTGAAGCTTTCTTT
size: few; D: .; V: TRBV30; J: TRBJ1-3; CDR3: CALNVGGSRNTIYF; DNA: TGTGCCTTAAACGTCGGCGGAAGCAGAAACACCATATATTTT
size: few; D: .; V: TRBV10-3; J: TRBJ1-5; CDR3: CAISDSGYPQPQHF; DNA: TGTGCCATCAGTGACTCGGGGTACCCCCAGCCCCAGCATTTT
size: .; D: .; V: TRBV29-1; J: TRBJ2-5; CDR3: CGVVGLQETQYF; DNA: TGCGGCGTTGTAGGGTTACAGGAGACCCAGTACTTC
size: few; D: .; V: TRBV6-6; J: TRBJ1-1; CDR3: CAGTDWAGGEAFF; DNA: TGTGCCGGCACCGACTGGGCTGGCGGTGAAGCTTTCTTT
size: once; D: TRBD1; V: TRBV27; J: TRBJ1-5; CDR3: CASSTGGSPQHF; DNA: TGTGCCAGCAGTACAGGGGGCTCTCCCCAGCATTTT
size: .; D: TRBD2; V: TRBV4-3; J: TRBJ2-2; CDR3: CASSQGRGGDTGELFF; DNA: TGCGCCAGCAGCCAAGGCCGTGGGGGGGACACCGGGGAGCTGTTTTTT
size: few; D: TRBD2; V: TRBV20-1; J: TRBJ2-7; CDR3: CSAPISGSSYEQYF; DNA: TGCAGTGCTCCCATTAGCGGGAGCTCCTACGAGCAGTACTTC
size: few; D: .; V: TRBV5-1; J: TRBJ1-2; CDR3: CASSLEWGSYGYTF; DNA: TGCGCCAGCAGCTTGGAGTGGGGGAGCTATGGCTACACCTTC
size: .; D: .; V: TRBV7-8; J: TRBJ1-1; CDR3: CASSLKTARLNTEAFF; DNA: TGTGCCAGCAGCTTAAAGACAGCCCGATTGAACACTGAAGCTTTCTTT
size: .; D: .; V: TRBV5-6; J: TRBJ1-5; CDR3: CASSSTGHQPQHF; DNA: TGTGCCAGCAGCTCGACAGGTCATCAGCCCCAGCATTTT
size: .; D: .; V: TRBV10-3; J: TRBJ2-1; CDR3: CAISDGEKSSYNEQFF; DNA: TGTGCCATCAGTGACGGGGAAAAAAGCTCCTACAATGAGCAGTTCTTC
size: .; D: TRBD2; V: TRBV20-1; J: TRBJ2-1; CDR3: CSAIQAGRDEQFF; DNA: TGCAGTGCTATCCAAGCGGGAAGGGATGAGCAGTTCTTC
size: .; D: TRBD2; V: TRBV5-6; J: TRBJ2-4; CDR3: CASSLDVAGGLKNIQYF; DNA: TGTGCCAGCAGCTTGGATGTGGCGGGAGGCCTTAAAAACATTCAGTACTTC